The clone carrying this TCR beta chain was seen only a few times. Individual cDNA molecules (in the library) carried attached unique molecular identifiers. Original analysis: A typical sample had roughly 87,000 TCRs, with about 20,000 to 690,600 overall. TCRdb reanalysed the RACE reads using MiXCR and keeps one entry per CDR3 protein. TCRdb, not the authors, supplied the V and J calls. The table records some 110,000 distinct CDR3 sequences, about 11% of them present only once. This specimen belongs to a study of human T cells and chemical hapten exposure. Study-level background: Epicutaneous patch tests delivered 0.01% DPC to the upper back, with evaluation at 6 days.

Sample time point: patch test 3, about 24 weeks after DPC sensitization. Sample treatment: therapeutic diphenylcyclopropenone sensitization with weekly scalp DPC. Each patch-test visit's blood sample preceded patch application. The ends were cut back, 8 bases at V and 1 base at J, with 14 bases in the middle. The CDR3 spans 14 residues. The rearrangement uses TRBV12-3 or TRBV12-4 and TRBJ2-5, with D perhaps matching TRBD1 or TRBD2 (5 bases each). This clonotype was obtained from a woman aged 45 to 65 with alopecia areata. Some clones in this sample may be carry-over from other donors' samples. Sequenced material: whole blood, taken in connection with sensitization to the hapten diphenylcyclopropenone (DPC). The CDR3 sequence: CASGSWGTQETQYF. The CDR3 DNA is TGTGCCAGCGGCAGTTGGGGGACCCAAGAGACCCAGTACTTC.